This entry features one T cell receptor (beta chain) sequence. Its antigen is currently unknown. This entry belongs to a study of T-cell memory formation after mild COVID-19. Study in general: TCR clusters were mostly confined to one donor each.

After 5'RACE with constant-segment primers, TCR alpha and TCR beta cDNA libraries carrying sample barcodes and UMIs were obtained. MiXCR was run by TCRdb on the 5' RACE reads, yielding one entry per CDR3 protein. Seen here are more than 250,000 distinct CDR3 sequences, roughly 16% observed once, and the top ten hold roughly 20%. The junction had 4 bases not matched to a gene; V was cut back by 1 base and J by 5 bases. This CDR3 is built from 15 residues. Notes on the study in general: Pre-infection memory held some responding clones, suggesting pre-existing cross-reactive T cells responded.

This TCR was sampled from a man aged 18 to 29 who had mild COVID-19 (a few samples of this study predate the infection). Cell type and time point are not known. Sample: PBMCs or a T cell subset sorted from them (not recorded which). The chain joins TRBV12-3 or TRBV12-4 to TRBJ2-5, with 10 bases matching TRBD2. The chain's CDR3 is CASSLVASGGETQYF. CDR3 nucleotides: TGTGCCAGCAGTTTAGTGGCTAGCGGGGGTGAGACCCAGTACTTC.